A selection of T cell receptor beta chains follows, all from one sample in a study of glioma-infiltrating T cells after dendritic cell vaccination. Repertoires were generated with immunoSEQ multiplex PCR, while TCRdb's copy carries only in-frame clones and drops some. The sample records 90,000 to 95,000 clones, roughly 77% being singletons. The sample here was blood, taken after dendritic cell vaccination. These receptors all stem from a human donor with glioblastoma. Each CDR3 is given without its conserved first and last residue. Fields, in order: CDR3 protein, V gene, CDR3 length, J gene.

CDR3aa: ASSPDSAANTGELF; v_gene: TRBV18; len: 14; j_gene: TRBJ2-2
CDR3aa: ASSPGEVTMNYGYT; v_gene: TRBV4-2; len: 14; j_gene: TRBJ1-2
CDR3aa: ASSLGGGREETQY; v_gene: TRBV5-1; len: 13; j_gene: TRBJ2-5
CDR3aa: ASSSGTPNQPQH; v_gene: TRBV5-1; len: 12; j_gene: TRBJ1-5
CDR3aa: ASSIDRGENGYT; v_gene: TRBV9; len: 12; j_gene: TRBJ1-2
CDR3aa: ASSDRGRNEAF; v_gene: TRBV10-2; len: 11; j_gene: TRBJ1-1
CDR3aa: ASSPGGSSGNTIY; v_gene: TRBV5-6; len: 13; j_gene: TRBJ1-3
CDR3aa: ASSEAGEPYNEQF; v_gene: TRBV27; len: 13; j_gene: TRBJ2-1
CDR3aa: ASSPAWAYGYT; v_gene: TRBV4-1; len: 11; j_gene: TRBJ1-2
CDR3aa: AWSVRGDTDTQY; v_gene: TRBV30; len: 12; j_gene: TRBJ2-3
CDR3aa: ASLRPGGQDNQPQH; v_gene: TRBV6-6; len: 14; j_gene: TRBJ1-5
CDR3aa: ASSVYGGGNTEAF; v_gene: TRBV9; len: 13; j_gene: TRBJ1-1
CDR3aa: ASSDRDRGLTGELF; v_gene: TRBV6-1; len: 14; j_gene: TRBJ2-2
CDR3aa: ASSLVGSGTTYNEQF; v_gene: TRBV7-6; len: 15; j_gene: TRBJ2-1
CDR3aa: ASSSRREINSPLH; v_gene: TRBV2; len: 13; j_gene: TRBJ1-6
CDR3aa: ASSLLTDSNYGYT; v_gene: TRBV7-9; len: 13; j_gene: TRBJ1-2
CDR3aa: ASTPGLAGGLYEQY; v_gene: TRBV4-1; len: 14; j_gene: .
CDR3aa: ASSLWLASNTGELF; v_gene: TRBV27; len: 14; j_gene: TRBJ2-2
CDR3aa: ASSQSFQGAGELF; v_gene: TRBV23-1; len: 13; j_gene: TRBJ2-2
CDR3aa: ASSVSSSGGELF; v_gene: TRBV9; len: 12; j_gene: TRBJ2-2
CDR3aa: ASSVGAGGVETQY; v_gene: TRBV9; len: 13; j_gene: TRBJ2-5
CDR3aa: ASSSGDMNTEAF; v_gene: TRBV11-2; len: 12; j_gene: TRBJ1-1
CDR3aa: ASSLVRSGVGGNTIY; v_gene: TRBV11-2; len: 15; j_gene: TRBJ1-3
CDR3aa: ASSVRQETQY; v_gene: TRBV6-1; len: 10; j_gene: TRBJ2-5
CDR3aa: ASSFLQGAVYEQY; v_gene: TRBV5-1; len: 13; j_gene: .
CDR3aa: ASSEPVTGELF; v_gene: TRBV25-1; len: 11; j_gene: TRBJ2-2
CDR3aa: ASSPGLVVGQF; v_gene: TRBV7-9; len: 11; j_gene: TRBJ2-1
CDR3aa: ASSVRTQSSYNEQF; v_gene: TRBV6-1; len: 14; j_gene: TRBJ2-1
CDR3aa: ASSSGQEGNTIY; v_gene: TRBV5-8; len: 12; j_gene: TRBJ1-3
CDR3aa: ASSEGQLSSYNSPLH; v_gene: TRBV6-1; len: 15; j_gene: TRBJ1-6
CDR3aa: ATSRVARKETQY; v_gene: TRBV15; len: 12; j_gene: TRBJ2-5
CDR3aa: ASSLETTEGREQF; v_gene: TRBV5-1; len: 13; j_gene: TRBJ2-1
CDR3aa: ASSGQLNQPQH; v_gene: TRBV25-1; len: 11; j_gene: TRBJ1-5
CDR3aa: ASSAWGLADTGELF; v_gene: TRBV6-1; len: 14; j_gene: TRBJ2-2
CDR3aa: ASSRRGGGAANYGYT; v_gene: TRBV7-9; len: 15; j_gene: TRBJ1-2
CDR3aa: ASSLGLAGVMETQY; v_gene: TRBV5-4; len: 14; j_gene: TRBJ2-5